Listed here is a single TCR beta chain. The length of the CDR3 is 15 residues. CDR1 is MNHNS and CDR2 is SASEGT in the germline V gene. The V and J ends lost 0 bases and 6 bases respectively, with 14 bases between them. This sample was included in a study of technical replicates of blood from several donors. TCRdb's table, derived via immunoSEQ multiplex PCR, lists solely in-frame clones and lacks some. The sample comprises around 84,000 clones, 98% of which are singletons, and approximately 0.15% rests with the top ten. The genes are TRBV6-1 and TRBJ1-2, with TRBD1 as a possible D gene (6 bases). The sample was T cells isolated from PBMCs. This receptor was taken from a human donor in good health. The CDR3 spells CASSEALAGAHGYTF. CDR3 DNA: TGTGCCAGCAGTGAAGCCCTCGCAGGGGCCCATGGCTACACCTTC.